A single sample gave rise to the 14 T cell receptor beta chains below, sequenced in a study of CD8+ T cells in alopecia areata. Treatment denoted: oral pan-JAK inhibitor, 5-10 mg twice daily. RNA extraction and reverse transcription yielded cDNA as sequencing template. Only in-frame clones appear in the TCRdb table, and some are missing; sequencing was by immunoSEQ multiplex PCR. Among 270,000 or so clones listed, roughly 64% were seen once. The source material was CD4+ T cells sorted from blood, sampled at week 24, from a patient treated with tofacitinib. The receptor source for this set is a human donor with alopecia areata.

This sequence joins TRBV5-1 and TRBJ1-1; D unresolved. The V end was cut by 1 base, the J end by 0 bases, with 7 bases between. Per the germline V gene, CDR1 is SGHRS and CDR2 is YFSETQ. The length of the CDR3 is 14 residues. As DNA, the CDR3 is TGCGCCAGCAGCTTGACAACACTGAACACTGAAGCTTTCTTT. This encodes CASSLTTLNTEAFF.

The chain couples TRBV15 to TRBJ2-5, with D possibly TRBD1 on 6 matching bases. V dropped 2 bases and J dropped 2 bases, with 9 bases sitting between them. Germline V lookup: CDR1 LNHNV, CDR2 YYDKDF (reference sequence). The CDR3 length is 14 residues. The CDR3 region has the DNA TGTGCCACCAGCAGACAGGGGATTCAAGAGACCCAGTACTTC. Translated, it gives CATSRQGIQETQYF.

The chain couples TRBV6-5 to TRBJ2-5, with a weak D call TRBD2 (6 bases). In germline, CDR1 is MNHEY, CDR2 SVGAGI. Trimming left V 8 bases short and J 7 bases short, with 14 bases between. The CDR3 has 12 residues. In DNA form, the CDR3 reads TGTGCCAGCGGGTTCCGGGGAGGGACCCAGTACTTC. Residues: CASGFRGGTQYF.

The chain couples TRBV6-6 to TRBJ2-1; weak D call: TRBD1 (5 bases). Germline CDR1 and CDR2: MNHNY and SVGAGI (reference sequence). With 2 bases removed from V and 9 bases from J, the gap between germline ends came to 11 bases. The CDR3 sequence is 13 residues long. CDR3 loop: CASSYGRAAEQFF. CDR3 DNA: TGTGCCAGCAGTTACGGCAGGGCAGCTGAGCAGTTCTTC.

The rearrangement uses TRBV9 and TRBJ2-5, with 10 bases fitting TRBD2. V lost 0 bases and J lost 10; bases outside the gene matches: 9. The CDR3 totals 15 residues. Per the germline V gene, CDR1 is SGDLS and CDR2 is YYNGEE. The CDR3 DNA follows: TGTGCCAGCAGCGTAGACCCTAGCGGGGGTCGGGGCCAGTACTTC. Translated, it gives CASSVDPSGGRGQYF.

Concerning this clone: This CDR3 is also generated by other DNA sequences in the sample. The rearrangement joins TRBV28 to TRBJ1-2, with TRBD1 matching over 8 bases. CDR1 is MDHEN, CDR2 SYDVKM, per germline. This CDR3 has 13 amino acids. The V gene end was trimmed by 6 bases and the J gene end by 5 bases; junction bases not matched to a gene: 5. The CDR3 loop is CASSFGQGYGYTF. The DNA of the CDR3 is TGTGCCAGCAGCTTCGGACAGGGTTATGGCTACACCTTC.

Only one count was recorded for this clone. Other nucleotide sequences in the sample specify the same CDR3. V is TRBV6-5 and J is TRBJ2-3; D is unresolved. The V end lost 6 bases, the J end lost 2 bases, and 3 bases lay between the germline ends. The CDR3 runs 11 residues. Germline assignment: CDR1 MNHEY and CDR2 SVGAGI. The CDR3 protein is CASRSTDTQYF. In DNA, the CDR3 is TGTGCCAGCAGGTCCACAGATACGCAGTATTTT.

A few counts support this clone. The V call is TRBV19, the J call TRBJ2-2; a weak D match, TRBD2 (7 bases). The V gene lost 4 bases and the J gene lost 7 bases, with 13 bases spanning the gap. This CDR3 spans 14 amino acids. Germline lookup yields CDR1 LNHDA and CDR2 SQIVND (reference sequence). The CDR3 DNA follows: TGTGCCAGTAGTACGAGGGGGGGCGACGGGGAGCTGTTTTTT. Its translation: CASSTRGGDGELFF.

The chain joins TRBV7-6 to TRBJ2-5; D gene unclear. CDR3 length equals 14 residues. V was cut by 1 base and J by 1 base, with 7 bases left in between. From germline, CDR1 is SGHVS and CDR2 FNYEAQ. CDR3 loop: CASSLGLTQETQYF. Here the CDR3 DNA reads TGTGCCAGCAGCTTAGGACTGACCCAAGAGACCCAGTACTTC.

The chain joins TRBV30 to TRBJ2-5, with TRBD1 identical over 11 bases. The germline V gene has CDR1 GTSNPN and CDR2 SVGIG (reference sequence). V lost 5 bases, J lost 5 bases, and 4 bases stayed unmatched. The CDR3 is 13 amino acids. CDR3 loop: CAWGGQGAETQYF. The CDR3 nucleotides read TGTGCCTGGGGAGGACAGGGGGCTGAGACCCAGTACTTC.

DNA of the CDR3: TGTGCCAGCAGGGGCGGGGCAGGGGTTCAGCCCCAGCATTTT. It is translated as CASRGGAGVQPQHF. V and J are TRBV28 and TRBJ1-5; D is possibly TRBD1 (6 bases). Germline lookup yields CDR1 MDHEN and CDR2 SYDVKM. The CDR3 has 14 amino acids. The germline V and J ends were trimmed by 6 bases and 6 bases, with 15 bases remaining between them.

The chain carries TRBV4-1 and TRBJ2-1, with a tentative D call TRBD1 (5 bases). This CDR3 is built from 14 residues. Germline V lookup: CDR1 MGHRA, CDR2 YSYEKL. V lost 3 bases and J 8 bases, leaving 14 bases between the germline ends. CDR3 DNA: TGCGCCAGCAGCCACGAAACAGGAGTGGATGAGCAGTTCTTC. Protein: CASSHETGVDEQFF.

This clone has a handful of counts. The chain joins TRBV29-1 to TRBJ1-2; TRBD1 is a possible D gene (5 bases). The length of the CDR3 is 17 residues. CDR1 SQVTM and CDR2 ANQGSEA come from the germline V gene. V shed 3 bases and J shed 3 bases, with 23 bases lying between them. The CDR3 DNA is TGCAGCGTTGACCCCCAGGGTCAATTAAACAACTACTATGGCTACACCTTC. It is translated as CSVDPQGQLNNYYGYTF.

Remarks on this clone: Other nucleotide sequences from this sample produce the same CDR3. This chain connects TRBV6-6 to TRBJ2-5, with D possibly matching TRBD1 (6 bases). Germline V gene sequence: CDR1 MNHNY, CDR2 SVGAGI (reference sequence). This CDR3 is built from 13 residues. V lost 6 bases and J lost 1, with 9 bases in between. CDR3 loop: CASSRDIQETQYF. DNA for the CDR3: TGTGCCAGCAGCCGGGACATCCAAGAGACCCAGTACTTC.